The clone carrying this TCR beta chain was picked up many times. No antigen is known for it. This record belongs to a study of response to subunit inactivated influenza vaccine. In TCRdb, the RT-PCR reads were re-called with MiXCR into one record per CDR3 protein. The sample shows over 800,000 distinct CDR3 sequences, around 20% of them seen only once. Notes on the study in general: Each seasonal flu vaccination may recruit only limited new T cells, authors suggested.

The germline CDR1 and CDR2 sequences are DFQATT and SNEGSKA (reference sequence). V lost 0 bases, J lost 0 bases, and 11 bases lay in between. The CDR3 runs to 16 residues. The receptor comes from a man over 45 who received an inactivated influenza vaccine. V usage is TRBV20-1 and J usage is TRBJ2-2, with D unclear. The specimen comprised PBMCs from blood, sampled 5 days after vaccination. The CDR3 nucleotides are TGCAGTGCTAGAGATTATCGCGCAGCGAACACCGGGGAGCTGTTTTTT. As protein: CSARDYRAANTGELFF.